This T cell receptor (beta chain) was identified during a study of beta chain features in type 1 diabetes. Every isolated RNA sample was fully reverse transcribed, so sequencing captured expressed TCRB transcripts. Measured with immunoSEQ multiplex PCR; TCRdb has only the in-frame clones, and not every one. Here the sample spans roughly 150,000 clones, 9% to 12% being singletons. This clone was picked up a small number of times. Its antigen remains unknown. Overall study results and limits: In all four CD4+ subsets, TCRB CDR3 length was significantly, moderately reduced in type 1 diabetes.

J was trimmed by 3 bases and V by 2 bases; bases with no gene match: 3. Germline CDR1 and CDR2: GTSNPN and SVGIG (reference sequence). This CDR3 has 14 amino acids. The chain is built from TRBV30 and TRBJ2-7; TRBD2 matches at 11 bases. Sequencing was performed on central memory CD4+ T cells from blood. The origin of this receptor is a man aged 30 to 45 with type 1 diabetes. This CDR3 reads CAWSIGLAGYEQYF. The CDR3 bases are TGTGCCTGGAGTATCGGACTAGCGGGCTACGAGCAGTACTTC.